The 28 T cell receptor beta chains reported below all come from one sample, sequenced in a study of cytomegalovirus exposure and HLA in healthy donors. Researchers ran the PCR with 60 Vbeta and 13 Jbeta primers. TCRdb's copy holds only in-frame clones and misses some; the assay was immunoSEQ multiplex PCR. Its table records some 120,000 clones. The material sequenced was PBMCs. All receptors derive from a man aged 40-49 years in good health and CMV-seropositive.

The genes are TRBV21-1 and TRBJ1-1; the D segment call TRBD1 is taken from the table without a DNA check. TRBV21-1 is noted as a pseudogene. This CDR3 is built from 16 residues. CDR3 DNA: TGTGCCAGCAGCAACCCGGACAGCAACATGAACACTGAAGCTTTCTTT. Translation gives CASSNPDSNMNTEAFF.

The V and J genes are TRBV7-9 and TRBJ2-7, with TRBD2 identical over 9 bases. The CDR3 length is 16 residues. Germline V gives CDR1 SEHNR, CDR2 FQNEAQ (reference sequence). With V trimmed by 1 base and J by 5 bases, 9 bases remained unmatched. The CDR3 DNA reads as TGTGCCAGCAGCTTAGTTCTAGCGGGAACTGGAAACGAGCAGTACTTC. Translation: CASSLVLAGTGNEQYF.

CDR3 coding DNA: TGTGCCAGCGAAACCCTAGCGGGCCATCAGTACTTC. Translated, it gives CASETLAGHQYF. The rearrangement uses TRBV28 and TRBJ2-7; the match to TRBD2 covers 8 bases. The CDR3 has 12 amino acids. After removal of 8 bases from V and 10 bases from J, the junction contained 10 bases not matched to a gene. CDR1 is MDHEN and CDR2 is SYDVKM in the germline V gene.

J is TRBJ2-3 and V is TRBV7-2; 11 bases align to TRBD2. Germline values: CDR1 SGHTA, CDR2 FQGNSA. After removal of 2 bases from V and 3 bases from J, the junction contained 4 bases not matched to a gene. The CDR3 loop spans 16 amino acids. The CDR3 is CASSLLAGGRTDTQYF. The CDR3 DNA follows: TGTGCCAGCAGCTTACTAGCGGGAGGTAGAACAGATACGCAGTATTTT.

The CDR3 here is CASSLPPTDGGDTQYF. The CDR3 bases are TGTGCCAGCAGCTTACCCCCTACGGACGGGGGAGATACGCAGTATTTT. The V gene is TRBV7-6, the J gene TRBJ2-3; D is possibly TRBD2 (6 bases). Per germline, CDR1 SGHVS and CDR2 FNYEAQ. The CDR3 totals 16 residues. V lost 2 bases, J lost 5 bases, and 17 bases lay in between.

V usage is TRBV7-3 and J usage is TRBJ2-3; a possible D gene is TRBD2 (6 bases). Germline V lookup: CDR1 SGHTA, CDR2 FQGTGA. The V and J ends lost 4 bases and 0 bases respectively, with 11 bases between them. The CDR3 length is 15 residues. Here the CDR3 reads CASSSIADSTDTQYF. CDR3 coding DNA: TGTGCCAGCAGCTCCATAGCGGATAGCACAGATACGCAGTATTTT.

The chain combines TRBV29-1 with TRBJ2-5; 10 nucleotides agree with TRBD2. The CDR3 has 16 residues. The germline V gene has CDR1 SQVTM and CDR2 ANQGSEA. The trim removed 4 bases at V and 1 base at J, leaving 9 bases unmatched. CDR3 protein: CSVGKREGRSQETQYF. The CDR3 region has the DNA TGCAGCGTTGGAAAGCGGGAGGGCCGGAGCCAAGAGACCCAGTACTTC.

The CDR3 protein is CASSLEGGELDTIYF. The CDR3 bases are TGCGCCAGCAGCTTAGAGGGAGGCGAGTTAGACACCATATATTTT. The chain links TRBV5-1 to TRBJ1-3; no clear D. This CDR3 is built from 15 residues. CDR1 is SGHRS, CDR2 YFSETQ, per germline. V gave up 2 bases and J gave up 8 bases, with 17 bases separating them.

This chain's CDR3 is CASSQDFGGSTDTQYF. In DNA form, the CDR3 reads TGTGCCAGCAGCCAAGATTTCGGGGGTTCAACAGATACGCAGTATTTT. J is TRBJ2-3 and V is TRBV14, with a tentative D call TRBD2 (6 bases). Trimming took off 0 bases at V and 3 bases at J, with 13 bases between the two ends. Per germline, CDR1 SGHDN and CDR2 FVKESK. This CDR3 has 16 residues.

This rearrangement joins TRBV6-1 to TRBJ2-5, with D possibly matching TRBD1 (6 bases). CDR3 length: 14 residues. V shed 6 bases and J shed 5 bases, with 16 bases lying between them. Germline V gene sequence: CDR1 MNHNS, CDR2 SASEGT. CDR3 in amino acids: CASRTGWGRETQYF. CDR3 coding DNA: TGTGCCAGCAGGACGGGTTGGGGGCGGGAGACCCAGTACTTC.

The V call is TRBV5-1, the J call TRBJ1-3; D gene ambiguous. The CDR3 contains 12 residues. Germline V gives CDR1 SGHRS, CDR2 YFSETQ. V was trimmed by 0 bases and J by 4 bases, leaving 2 bases between them. The CDR3: CASSLAGNTIYF. CDR3 coding DNA: TGCGCCAGCAGCTTGGCGGGAAACACCATATATTTT.

The chain combines TRBV28 with TRBJ2-7, with unresolved D. Per germline, CDR1 MDHEN and CDR2 SYDVKM. V gave up 7 bases and J gave up 4 bases, with 14 bases separating them. The CDR3 has 13 amino acids. CDR3 sequence (DNA): TGTGCCAGCACCCACCGCGAGGCGTACGAGCAGTACTTC. Translation: CASTHREAYEQYF.

This chain connects TRBV5-4 to TRBJ2-7; TRBD1 agrees at 8 bases. The germline CDR1 and CDR2 sequences are SGHNT and YYREEE (reference sequence). The CDR3 is 14 residues long. The junction had 9 bases not matched to a gene; V was cut back by 4 bases and J by 6 bases. This CDR3 reads CASSPGQGRGEQYF. CDR3 DNA: TGTGCCAGCAGCCCCGGACAGGGCCGGGGCGAGCAGTACTTC. The complete variable domain, with remaining parts taken from reference TRBV5-4 and TRBJ2-7, reads ETGVTQSPTHLIKTRGQQVTLRCSSQSGHNTVSWYQQALGQGPQFIFQYYREEENGRGNFPPRFSGLQFPNYSSELNVNALELDDSALYLCASSPGQGRGEQYFGPGTRLTVT.

V gene TRBV4-1 combines with J gene TRBJ2-6; 9 bases are shared with TRBD1. The CDR3 covers 19 residues. With V trimmed by 1 base and J by 2 bases, 9 bases remained unmatched. Germline values: CDR1 MGHRA, CDR2 YSYEKL. The CDR3 sequence is CASSQAPGTGSTGANVLTF. CDR3 sequence (DNA): TGCGCCAGCAGCCAAGCCCCCGGGACAGGGTCTACTGGGGCCAACGTCCTGACTTTC.

The chain links TRBV28 to TRBJ2-5, with D perhaps matching TRBD1 (6 bases). The CDR3 runs to 15 residues. V was pared by 3 bases and J by 3 bases, with 14 bases between. Germline assignment: CDR1 MDHEN and CDR2 SYDVKM. In nucleotides, the CDR3 is TGTGCCAGCAGTTTTGCAGGGGCAGGGAAAGAGACCCAGTACTTC. Translated, it gives CASSFAGAGKETQYF.

V is TRBV19 and J is TRBJ1-1, with TRBD1 identical over 7 bases. The germline gives CDR1 LNHDA, CDR2 SQIVND (reference sequence). This CDR3 contains 15 residues. Unmatched junction bases numbered 9, after V lost 6 bases and J lost 2 bases. The CDR3 is CASSPLGQLNTEAFF. The DNA for the CDR3 is TGTGCCAGTAGCCCACTGGGACAGCTTAACACTGAAGCTTTCTTT.

The chain carries TRBV6-5 and TRBJ1-2; D unclear. There are 12 residues in the CDR3. V lost 3 bases and J 6 bases, leaving 8 bases between the germline ends. The germline V gene encodes CDR1 MNHEY and CDR2 SVGAGI. The CDR3: CASSYGSHGYTF. CDR3 DNA: TGTGCCAGCAGTTATGGGAGTCATGGCTACACCTTC.

V and J are TRBV7-2 and TRBJ1-1, with a tentative D call TRBD1 (6 bases). V was cut by 1 base and J by 5 bases, with 14 bases left in between. This CDR3 comprises 15 residues. Germline CDR1 is SGHTA and CDR2 is FQGNSA. CDR3 sequence: CASSLGRGRGTEAFF. CDR3 DNA: TGTGCCAGCAGCTTAGGAAGGGGGAGGGGTACTGAAGCTTTCTTT.

V and J are TRBV2 and TRBJ2-5; TRBD2 might be the D (6 bases). Germline assignment: CDR1 SNHLY and CDR2 FYNNEI. The germline V and J ends were trimmed by 8 bases and 4 bases, with 17 bases remaining between them. The CDR3 totals 14 residues. In nucleotides, the CDR3 is TGTGCCAGCTACGTAACGGGAGAGCCAGAGACCCAGTACTTC. Its translation is CASYVTGEPETQYF.

The V gene is TRBV5-1, the J gene TRBJ1-5; D is possibly TRBD1 (5 bases). V lost 5 bases and J 0 bases, leaving 12 bases between the germline ends. In germline, CDR1 is SGHRS, CDR2 YFSETQ. This CDR3 spans 15 amino acids. For the CDR3, the DNA is TGCGCCAGCAGAGAGGACACCTATAGCAATCAGCCCCAGCATTTT. Encoded protein: CASREDTYSNQPQHF.

The chain joins TRBV28 to TRBJ1-5, with D unclear. Germline CDR1 MDHEN, CDR2 SYDVKM. This CDR3 is built from 16 residues. Trimming pared 4 bases from V and 0 bases from J, leaving 13 bases between. Written as DNA, the CDR3 is TGTGCCAGCAGTTATCGTCGCGGGGTTAGCAATCAGCCCCAGCATTTT. It codes for CASSYRRGVSNQPQHF.

This chain connects TRBV9 to TRBJ2-1; 7 bases align to TRBD1. The CDR3 covers 14 residues. Unmatched junction bases numbered 2, after V lost 1 base and J lost 4 bases. The germline CDR1 and CDR2 sequences are SGDLS and YYNGEE. The DNA for the CDR3 is TGTGCCAGCAGCGTACCAGGGGGATACAATGAGCAGTTCTTC. Translation gives CASSVPGGYNEQFF.

Written as DNA, the CDR3 is TGTGCCAGCAGTTTCAGCGGGAGGGCACCCAAAAACATTCAGTACTTC. Its protein is CASSFSGRAPKNIQYF. The gene calls are TRBV28 and TRBJ2-4; TRBD2 agrees at 10 bases. This CDR3 contains 16 residues. CDR1 MDHEN and CDR2 SYDVKM come from the germline V gene. V shed 3 bases, J shed 2 bases, and the junction held 4 bases outside the gene matches.

This rearrangement joins TRBV4-1 to TRBJ2-3; possibly TRBD1 for D (5 bases). Looked up from germline, CDR1 is MGHRA and CDR2 is YSYEKL. V was trimmed by 6 bases and J by 2 bases, leaving 12 bases between them. CDR3 length equals 14 residues. The CDR3 DNA is TGCGCCAGCAGGGCGGACACATTCACAGATACGCAGTATTTT. This codes for CASRADTFTDTQYF.

The chain recombines TRBV6-5 with TRBJ1-1; 8 bases match TRBD1. Per the germline V gene, CDR1 is MNHEY and CDR2 is SVGAGI. V dropped 2 bases and J dropped 1; count of bases not matched to a gene: 3. This CDR3 comprises 15 residues. CDR3 nucleotides: TGTGCCAGCAGTTACGAGCAGGGGGCGAACACTGAAGCTTTCTTT. This gives the protein CASSYEQGANTEAFF.

The rearrangement joins TRBV28 to TRBJ1-1; TRBD1 agrees at 7 bases. The V segment lost 1 base and the J segment 9 bases; nucleotides outside the gene matches: 5. CDR1 is MDHEN and CDR2 is SYDVKM in the germline V gene. The CDR3 is 13 residues long. This CDR3 reads CASSLLYRGKAFF. The CDR3 DNA follows: TGTGCCAGCAGTTTATTGTACAGGGGAAAAGCTTTCTTT.

The rearrangement links TRBV28 to TRBJ1-3, with TRBD1 matching 9 bases. The CDR3 contains 18 residues. Germline V gene data show CDR1 as MDHEN and CDR2 as SYDVKM. Unmatched junction bases numbered 12, after V lost 6 bases and J lost 0 bases. The CDR3 coding sequence is TGTGCCAGCAGACCTATCTGGGACAGGGAGAACTCTGGAAACACCATATATTTT. Amino acids: CASRPIWDRENSGNTIYF. Full variable domain (rest looked up from reference TRBV28 and TRBJ1-3): DVKVTQSSRYLVKRTGEKVFLECVQDMDHENMFWYRQDPGLGLRLIYFSYDVKMKEKGDIPEGYSVSREKKERFSLILESASTNQTSMYLCASRPIWDRENSGNTIYFGEGSWLTVV.

This sequence joins TRBV29-1 and TRBJ1-2; 11 bases match TRBD1. The length of the CDR3 is 14 residues. With 3 bases clipped from V and 7 bases from J, the junction kept 7 bases outside the gene matches. Per germline, CDR1 SQVTM and CDR2 ANQGSEA. The CDR3 DNA reads TGCAGCGTTGACCCAGGACAGGGGGCTATTGGCTACACCTTC. Amino acid sequence: CSVDPGQGAIGYTF.